This T cell receptor (beta chain) originates from a study of technical replicates of blood from several donors. Germline V CDR1 and CDR2: SGDLS, YYNGEE. The CDR3 is 14 amino acids. V gave up 0 bases and J gave up 1 base, with 8 bases separating them. Assay: immunoSEQ multiplex PCR; the TCRdb copy retains only in-frame clones and omits some. The sample includes around 84,000 clones, 95% to 98% seen only once; the top ten take 0.15%. A note on this clone: Other DNA variants within this sample encode the same CDR3.

The TCR originated in a human donor in good health. The specimen was T cells isolated from PBMCs. This chain uses TRBV9 with TRBJ2-7, with D possibly TRBD1 on 5 matching bases. CDR3 in amino acids: CASSVGAGSYEQYF. The DNA of the CDR3 is TGTGCCAGCAGCGTAGGGGCAGGGTCCTACGAGCAGTACTTC.